These T cell receptor beta chains were read from a single sample in a study of blood T cell repertoires in COVID-19. Method: immunoSEQ multiplex PCR; TCRdb's copy keeps in-frame clones and lacks some. Of about 140,000 clones listed, around 80% are singletons. Sequencing was performed on peripheral blood. These receptor sequences come from a man aged 55 to 70 with acute or convalescent COVID-19. CDR3s include the opening cysteine and the closing phenylalanine or tryptophan. Each record gives: clone size, J gene, V gene, D gene, CDR3 DNA, CDR3 protein. D genes are given only for firm matches. Clone size is not always given. Where it is, it says once, few, many or a class for expanded clones.

clone_size: .
j_call: TRBJ2-1
v_call: TRBV2
d_call: TRBD1
cdr3_nt: TGTGCCAGCAGTCTGGACAGGAACAATGAGCAGTTCTTC
cdr3_aa: CASSLDRNNEQFF

clone_size: .
j_call: TRBJ2-5
v_call: TRBV9
d_call: TRBD2
cdr3_nt: TGTGCCAGCAGCGTAAGCGGGAGTGGCGGGTGGGAGACCCAGTACTTC
cdr3_aa: CASSVSGSGGWETQYF

clone_size: .
j_call: TRBJ1-3
v_call: TRBV28
d_call: .
cdr3_nt: TGTGCCAGCAGTTCCCCCCTATCCGGGACAAAAGCCGGAAACACCATATATTTT
cdr3_aa: CASSSPLSGTKAGNTIYF

clone_size: .
j_call: TRBJ1-2
v_call: TRBV5-1
d_call: .
cdr3_nt: TGCGCCAGCAGCGACGGACACGTAGCTAACTATGGCTACACCTTC
cdr3_aa: CASSDGHVANYGYTF

clone_size: .
j_call: TRBJ2-7
v_call: TRBV5-6
d_call: .
cdr3_nt: TGTGCCAGCAGCCCCCGGCGGGTTGGGGAGCAGTACTTC
cdr3_aa: CASSPRRVGEQYF

clone_size: .
j_call: TRBJ1-5
v_call: TRBV6-1
d_call: TRBD1
cdr3_nt: TGTGCCAGCAGTGGACAGACAGGGACCACCGGCGGTCAGCCCCAGCATTTT
cdr3_aa: CASSGQTGTTGGQPQHF

clone_size: few
j_call: TRBJ1-2
v_call: TRBV27
d_call: .
cdr3_nt: TGTGCCAGCAGTCAATCGACAGGAGGCTACACCTTC
cdr3_aa: CASSQSTGGYTF

clone_size: once
j_call: TRBJ1-6
v_call: TRBV28
d_call: .
cdr3_nt: TGTGCCAGCAGTTCCGGTTATAATTCACCCCTCCACTTT
cdr3_aa: CASSSGYNSPLHF

clone_size: few
j_call: TRBJ2-7
v_call: TRBV7-8
d_call: TRBD2
cdr3_nt: TGTGCCAGCAGCTTAAGGCGGGAGGGCCGCGAGCAGTACTTC
cdr3_aa: CASSLRREGREQYF

clone_size: .
j_call: TRBJ2-3
v_call: TRBV6-2/TRBV6-3
d_call: TRBD2
cdr3_nt: TGTGCCAGCAGTGCGGGACTAGCGGGAGGGCAAAATACGCAGTATTTT
cdr3_aa: CASSAGLAGGQNTQYF

clone_size: few
j_call: TRBJ2-7
v_call: TRBV10-3
d_call: .
cdr3_nt: TGTGCCATCAGTGAGTCAACTTCCTACGAGCAGTACTTC
cdr3_aa: CAISESTSYEQYF

clone_size: once
j_call: TRBJ2-1
v_call: TRBV9
d_call: TRBD2
cdr3_nt: TGTGCCAGCAGCCTACAACTAGCGGATTACAATGAGCAGTTCTTC
cdr3_aa: CASSLQLADYNEQFF

clone_size: few
j_call: TRBJ2-7
v_call: TRBV5-6
d_call: TRBD2
cdr3_nt: TGTGCCAGCAGCTTACCGGGACTAGCGGGAGGAATAACCTACGAGCAGTACTTC
cdr3_aa: CASSLPGLAGGITYEQYF

clone_size: .
j_call: TRBJ1-4
v_call: TRBV30
d_call: TRBD1
cdr3_nt: TGTGCCTGGAATCCGGGACAGGGGGCCGGGACTAATGAAAAACTGTTTTTT
cdr3_aa: CAWNPGQGAGTNEKLFF

clone_size: many
j_call: TRBJ2-7
v_call: TRBV7-9
d_call: .
cdr3_nt: TGTGCCAGCAGCTCCGACACAAAAAGATACGAGCAGTACTTC
cdr3_aa: CASSSDTKRYEQYF

clone_size: .
j_call: TRBJ2-1
v_call: TRBV7-2
d_call: .
cdr3_nt: TGTGCCAGCAGCTTAGTCCCCCGGGTGGAGTACAATGAGCAGTTCTTC
cdr3_aa: CASSLVPRVEYNEQFF

clone_size: .
j_call: TRBJ2-2
v_call: TRBV27
d_call: TRBD1
cdr3_nt: TGTGCCAGCAGTCCTCAGGGGGTGGGTTCGTACACCGGGGAGCTGTTTTTT
cdr3_aa: CASSPQGVGSYTGELFF

clone_size: .
j_call: TRBJ1-2
v_call: TRBV11-2
d_call: .
cdr3_nt: TGTGCCAGCAGCTTAGGAGCAGGGGCTAACTATGGCTACACCTTC
cdr3_aa: CASSLGAGANYGYTF

clone_size: .
j_call: TRBJ2-2
v_call: TRBV9
d_call: TRBD2
cdr3_nt: TGTGCCAGCAGCGTAGTAACGGGAGGTAACACCGGGGAGCTGTTTTTT
cdr3_aa: CASSVVTGGNTGELFF

clone_size: .
j_call: TRBJ1-4
v_call: TRBV19
d_call: TRBD1
cdr3_nt: TGTGCCAGTAGTATCTCTCCGGGACAGTGGTATGAAAAACTGTTTTTT
cdr3_aa: CASSISPGQWYEKLFF

clone_size: many
j_call: TRBJ2-1
v_call: TRBV6-1
d_call: TRBD2
cdr3_nt: TGTGCCAGCAGTGAGACGGGAGGGCCCTTCGGTGAGCAGTTCTTC
cdr3_aa: CASSETGGPFGEQFF

clone_size: once
j_call: TRBJ1-1
v_call: TRBV9
d_call: .
cdr3_nt: TGTGCCAGCAGCGTGGGGCAGGGGCTAAACACTGAAGCTTTCTTT
cdr3_aa: CASSVGQGLNTEAFF

clone_size: .
j_call: TRBJ1-3
v_call: TRBV7-8
d_call: .
cdr3_nt: TGTGCCAGCAGCTTACGTCTCAGCTCTGGAAACACCATATATTTT
cdr3_aa: CASSLRLSSGNTIYF

clone_size: .
j_call: TRBJ2-1
v_call: TRBV28
d_call: TRBD1
cdr3_nt: TGTGCCAGCAGTTTAGCGGGACAGGGTTACAATGAGCAGTTCTTC
cdr3_aa: CASSLAGQGYNEQFF

clone_size: .
j_call: TRBJ1-5
v_call: TRBV19
d_call: .
cdr3_nt: TGTGCCAGTAGTATAGGCCCAGACAATCAGCCCCAGCATTTT
cdr3_aa: CASSIGPDNQPQHF

clone_size: .
j_call: TRBJ1-2
v_call: TRBV7-2
d_call: TRBD1
cdr3_nt: TGTGCCAGCACCCTAGGGGGACAGGGGGCCTATGGCTACACCTTC
cdr3_aa: CASTLGGQGAYGYTF

clone_size: once
j_call: TRBJ2-1
v_call: TRBV11-2
d_call: TRBD2
cdr3_nt: TGTGCCAGCAGGCGTCTAGCGGGTTCGATCAATGAGCAGTTCTTC
cdr3_aa: CASRRLAGSINEQFF

clone_size: .
j_call: TRBJ1-3
v_call: TRBV5-5
d_call: .
cdr3_nt: TGTGCCAGCAGACTGGAGGCTGGAAACACCATATATTTT
cdr3_aa: CASRLEAGNTIYF

clone_size: .
j_call: TRBJ2-6
v_call: TRBV2
d_call: .
cdr3_nt: TGTGCCAGCAGTGAACTGGGGCTCATCTCTGGGGCCAACGTCCTGACTTTC
cdr3_aa: CASSELGLISGANVLTF

clone_size: .
j_call: TRBJ2-7
v_call: TRBV10-3
d_call: TRBD2
cdr3_nt: TGTGCCATCAGTGGGACTAGTAATGAGCAGTACTTC
cdr3_aa: CAISGTSNEQYF

clone_size: .
j_call: TRBJ2-7
v_call: TRBV18
d_call: TRBD2
cdr3_nt: TGTGCCAGCTCACCGAGCGGGAGAACCTACGAGCAGTACTTC
cdr3_aa: CASSPSGRTYEQYF